Here is one T cell receptor beta chain with its context. Antigen specificity is unknown. This same CDR3 is encoded by further DNA sequences in the sample. TCRdb's table, derived via immunoSEQ multiplex PCR, lists solely in-frame clones and lacks some. The sample includes 60,000 or so clones, around four fifths of them seen just once. This specimen comes from a study of OX40 agonist ivuxolimab in advanced cancers. Overall study context: Cohort: 75% to 90% men, mean age around 60, aged about 20 to 85. Notes on the study in general: Among the lowest peripheral clonal expansion occurred in 0.1-3.0 mg/kg partial responders. Expanded clones tended on average to be more numerous among CD8+ T cells than CD4+.

The CDR3 extends over 13 amino acids. V lost 5 bases to trimming and J lost 3 bases, with 9 bases between them. The V gene's germline CDR1 is MDHEN and CDR2 SYDVKM. The rearrangement joins TRBV28 to TRBJ2-3, with a weak D call TRBD2 (5 bases). The sequence was collected from an adult with an advanced solid tumor such as melanoma, head and neck, liver or kidney cancer. Sequenced material: CD4+ or CD8+ T cells sorted from blood, taken in a trial of the OX40 agonist ivuxolimab. The CDR3 loop reads CASSSGSTDTQYF. The CDR3 DNA follows: TGTGCCAGCAGTAGTGGGAGTACAGATACGCAGTATTTT.